This passage covers 6 T cell receptor beta chains from one sample sequenced in a study of blood T cell repertoires in COVID-19. This table comes from immunoSEQ multiplex PCR, and its TCRdb copy is limited to in-frame clones, with some not included. The table shows some 120,000 clones, with more than 90% occurring only once. Sequencing was performed on peripheral blood. These receptors all stem from a man aged 55 to 70 with COVID-19, enrolled during active disease.

In its sample, this clone was seen a few times. The chain carries TRBV6-1 and TRBJ2-1; 10 bases match TRBD2. The CDR3 runs 15 residues. Trimming at V came to 3 bases and at J to 3 bases, leaving 2 bases not matched to a gene. CDR1 and CDR2 (germline): MNHNS, SASEGT. This CDR3 reads CASSDGTSDYNEQFF. As DNA, the CDR3 is TGTGCCAGCAGTGATGGGACTAGCGACTACAATGAGCAGTTCTTC.

This clone has just one count. The rearrangement links TRBV18 to TRBJ1-1; a possible D gene is TRBD1 (5 bases). Germline CDR1 is KGHSH and CDR2 is LQKENI. This CDR3 spans 16 amino acids. V lost 0 bases to trimming and J lost 5 bases, with 16 bases between them. In nucleotides, the CDR3 is TGTGCCAGCTCACCACCCCCGATGGGGAAGGGGACTGAAGCTTTCTTT. Residues: CASSPPPMGKGTEAFF.

The rearrangement uses TRBV12-3 or TRBV12-4 and TRBJ1-5; 9 positions match TRBD1. This CDR3 contains 13 residues. The V segment lost 6 bases and the J segment 11 bases; nucleotides outside the gene matches: 8. The chain's CDR3 is CASSTDRGDSQHF. CDR3 DNA: TGTGCCAGCAGCACCGACAGGGGGGATTCCCAGCATTTT.

V is TRBV3-1 (or the pseudogene TRBV3-2) and J is TRBJ2-3, with 11 nucleotides matching TRBD2. V trimming: 5 bases; J trimming: 5 bases; junction bases outside the gene matches: 9. CDR1 is LGHDT and CDR2 is YNNKEL in the germline V gene (reference sequence). The CDR3 has 16 residues. Written as DNA, the CDR3 is TGTGCCAGCAGCGATAGCGGGAGGGGGACCCAAGATACGCAGTATTTT. As protein: CASSDSGRGTQDTQYF.

The J gene is TRBJ2-7, the V gene TRBV5-6, with 9 bases lining up with TRBD1. In germline, CDR1 is SGHDT, CDR2 YYEEEE. With V trimmed by 1 base and J by 6 bases, 11 bases remained unmatched. CDR3 length equals 16 residues. CDR3 in amino acids: CASSLYGGQGISEQYF. The CDR3 DNA reads TGTGCCAGCAGCTTGTACGGGGGACAGGGTATTTCCGAGCAGTACTTC.

The chain has TRBV28 and TRBJ1-5; 8 bases are a match to TRBD1. With V trimmed by 10 bases and J by 4 bases, 9 bases remained unmatched. This CDR3 region has 14 residues. Germline-derived CDR1 and CDR2 are MDHEN and SYDVKM. CDR3 coding DNA: TGTGCCACAGCCACGACAGGGGAAAATCAGCCCCAGCATTTT. Its translation: CATATTGENQPQHF.